Sequencing of this T cell receptor beta chain was carried out in a study of post-analysis software for immune sequencing data. Turning to the study itself: In terms of disease course, relapsing-remitting, secondary progressive and progressive-relapsing multiple sclerosis were included. Study-wide results and caveats: Multiple sclerosis was associated with a significant reduction in normalized Chao1 diversity relative to controls. Five TRBV segments occurring more often in patients than controls included TRBV5-6, TRBV5-1 and TRBV20-1. Samples sharing a preparation batch grouped tightly together when assessed by F measure.

The trim removed 3 bases at V and 5 bases at J, leaving 8 bases unmatched. There are 17 residues in the CDR3. Germline V CDR1 and CDR2: SGHRS, YFSETQ. Remarks on this clonotype: The antigen is not known.

cDNA libraries of TCR beta carried unique molecular identifiers. cDNA molecules numbering about half a million came from roughly 1.1 to 9.2 million T cells. TCRdb passed the PCR reads through MiXCR, listing each CDR3 protein once. The profile covers hundreds of thousands of distinct CDR3 sequences, with 25% to 30% appearing a single time and around 0.56% taken by the ten largest. The receptor's source is a girl aged 5 to 17 with multiple sclerosis. Material: blood. The chain employs TRBV5-1 and TRBJ2-3; 14 bases match TRBD2. CDR3 nucleotide sequence: TGCGCCAGCAGCTCCCCGACTAGCGGGGGGGAGGGAGATACGCAGTATTTT. Translating gives CASSSPTSGGEGDTQYF.